Below, 17 T cell receptor beta chains from the same sample are listed, as sequenced in a study of immune heterogeneity within non-small cell lung tumors. Amplifying TCR beta CDR3 involved multiplex PCR carried out with 32 V and 13 J primers. TCRdb re-called the multiplex PCR reads through MiXCR, storing one row per CDR3 protein. Of about 11,000 distinct CDR3 sequences listed, nearly 30% are singletons. Bulk tumor genomic DNA served as template, at around 600 ng per sample. Spaced far apart, several biopsies were taken from each primary tumor during surgery. Curative surgery was undertaken by patients, who had untreated, newly diagnosed non-small cell lung cancer. Material: lung tumor tissue. These receptor sequences come from a woman aged 45-60 years with non-small cell lung cancer.

V is TRBV6-2 or TRBV6-3 and J is TRBJ2-1; 7 bases line up with TRBD1. This CDR3 region has 17 residues. The V segment lost 5 bases and the J segment 2 bases; nucleotides outside the gene matches: 12. Germline CDR1 is MNHEY and CDR2 is SVGEGT. CDR3 region: CASSGQNRDRPYNEQFF. CDR3 nucleotide sequence: TGTGCCAGCAGTGGACAGAACCGGGACAGACCCTACAATGAGCAGTTCTTC.

This clonotype turned up a few times. The chain employs TRBV5-1 and TRBJ1-2; perhaps TRBD1 as D (5 bases). This CDR3 has 15 residues. Germline CDR1 SGHRS, CDR2 YFSETQ. Trimming pared 1 base from V and 6 bases from J, leaving 16 bases between. The CDR3 loop reads CASSLSLGLRDGYTF. The CDR3 coding sequence is TGCGCCAGCAGCTTGAGTCTGGGACTCAGGGATGGCTACACCTTC. Together with reference TRBV5-1 and TRBJ1-2, the CDR3 gives the full variable domain: KAGVTQTPRYLIKTRGQQVTLSCSPISGHRSVSWYQQTPGQGLQFLFEYFSETQRNKGNFPGRFSGRQFSNSRSEMNVSTLELGDSALYLCASSLSLGLRDGYTFGSGTRLTVV.

In this sample, this clonotype turned up a few times. The chain couples TRBV28 to TRBJ2-3, with unresolved D. This CDR3 spans 14 amino acids. V gave up 1 base and J gave up 6 bases, with 11 bases separating them. Germline V CDR1 and CDR2: MDHEN, SYDVKM. In DNA form, the CDR3 reads TGTGCCAGCAGTTTATTCCTAGATTATGATACGCAGTATTTT. Translating it yields CASSLFLDYDTQYF.

With regard to this clonotype: A much larger clone is a single base away; this may be a read error. The genes are TRBV7-3 and TRBJ2-1, with TRBD1 matching over 7 bases. J lost 2 bases, V lost 5 bases, and 6 bases had no gene match. Germline V gene data show CDR1 as SGHTA and CDR2 as FQGTGA. The CDR3 length is 15 residues. The chain's CDR3 is CASSPTGYAYNEQFF. CDR3 DNA: TGTGCCAGCAGCCCGACAGGGTACGCCTACAATGAGCAGTTCTTC.

By share, this clonotype ranks as medium-sized. This chain joins TRBV30 and TRBJ2-7, with 11 bases fitting TRBD2. CDR3 length equals 14 residues. V shed 4 bases, J shed 4 bases, and the junction held 6 bases outside the gene matches. Germline V gene data show CDR1 as GTSNPN and CDR2 as SVGIG (reference sequence). The CDR3 DNA sequence: TGTGCCTGGAATAGGGCTAGCGGGAGGTACGAGCAGTACTTC. This translates into CAWNRASGRYEQYF.

Within the sample, this clonotype is medium-sized (0.01 to 0.1%). This chain uses TRBV15 with TRBJ2-2; tentatively, D is TRBD2 (5 bases). The CDR3 runs 15 residues. Germline CDR1 and CDR2: LNHNV and YYDKDF (reference sequence). The germline V and J ends were trimmed by 7 bases and 5 bases, with 17 bases remaining between them. In nucleotides, the CDR3 is TGTGCCACCACCACGAGACTCTCGGGGACCGGGGAGCTGTTTTTT. It specifies CATTTRLSGTGELFF.

This clonotype was detected ten times or more. The chain joins TRBV12-3 or TRBV12-4 to TRBJ1-3, with D hard to call. The CDR3 extends over 12 amino acids. Trimming removed 5 bases from V and 5 bases from J, with 7 bases in between. CDR3 in amino acids: CASSPGRNTIYF. In DNA form, the CDR3 reads TGTGCCAGCAGTCCCGGTAGAAACACCATATATTTT.

This clonotype is termed medium-sized (0.01 to 0.1%). The gene calls are TRBV6-5 and TRBJ1-6; 8 bases fit TRBD1. V lost 2 bases, J lost 10 bases, and 7 bases stayed unmatched. CDR1 and CDR2 from the germline V gene are MNHEY and SVGAGI. The CDR3 has 15 residues. The CDR3 reads CASSYQQGAGSPLHF. The CDR3 DNA sequence: TGTGCCAGCAGTTACCAGCAGGGGGCTGGGTCACCCCTCCACTTT.

This clonotype was observed a single time. The CDR3 region has the DNA TGTGCCAGCAGCTTGGCAATCTGGGACAGGGATTCTCGGGGCCATGAGCAGTTCTTC. The encoded protein is CASSLAIWDRDSRGHEQFF. The rearrangement joins TRBV5-5 to TRBJ2-1, with 9 bases identical to TRBD1. The CDR3 sequence is 19 residues long. Germline trimming cut 0 bases from V and 8 bases from J; bases unmatched to any gene: 18. Germline V gives CDR1 SGHKS, CDR2 YYEKEE (reference sequence).

V is TRBV9 and J is TRBJ2-2; maybe TRBD2 (5 bases). The CDR3 spans 14 residues. Trimming took 4 bases from V and 7 from J, leaving 14 bases between them. The V gene's germline CDR1 is SGDLS and CDR2 YYNGEE. The CDR3 here is CASSPGERGGELFF. The CDR3 DNA follows: TGTGCCAGCAGCCCCGGGGAGCGCGGCGGGGAGCTGTTTTTT.

The genes are TRBV20-1 and TRBJ2-3; D is uncertain. Germline V gives CDR1 DFQATT, CDR2 SNEGSKA (reference sequence). V gave up 4 bases and J gave up 5 bases, with 10 bases separating them. The CDR3 loop spans 12 amino acids. CDR3 region: CSATHGLDTQYF. Written as DNA, the CDR3 is TGCAGTGCTACCCATGGCCTAGATACGCAGTATTTT.

At least ten counts were recorded for this clonotype. The V gene is TRBV6-6, the J gene TRBJ1-6; 7 bases agree with TRBD1. Germline loops: CDR1 MNHNY, CDR2 SVGAGI (reference sequence). Losses at the gene ends were 2 bases for V and 9 bases for J; bases not matched to a gene: 10. The CDR3 consists of 16 residues. Here the CDR3 reads CASSYPRQGGGSPLHF. DNA for the CDR3: TGTGCCAGCAGTTACCCCCGACAGGGTGGGGGTTCACCCCTCCACTTT.

This clonotype was counted ten times or more. The genes are TRBV4-1 and TRBJ2-5, with 8 bases that match TRBD2. CDR1 and CDR2 from the germline V gene are MGHRA and YSYEKL. Trimming cost V 4 bases and J 0 bases; bases outside gene matches: 4. The CDR3 consists of 15 residues. This CDR3 reads CASSRSGGDQETQYF. The CDR3 DNA reads TGCGCCAGCAGCCGCTCGGGGGGGGACCAAGAGACCCAGTACTTC.

The rearrangement joins TRBV19 to TRBJ1-5; TRBD1 matches at 7 bases. V gave up 7 bases and J gave up 1 base; unmatched junction bases: 7. Looked up from germline, CDR1 is LNHDA and CDR2 is SQIVND (reference sequence). CDR3 length: 15 amino acids. The CDR3 here is CASNRGGGSNQPQHF. DNA of the CDR3: TGTGCCAGTAACAGGGGAGGTGGCAGCAATCAGCCCCAGCATTTT.

This clonotype is labeled as large. This chain connects TRBV7-9 to TRBJ1-6; TRBD1 agrees at 7 bases. Germline-derived CDR1 and CDR2 are SEHNR and FQNEAQ (reference sequence). Unmatched junction bases numbered 1, after V lost 5 bases and J lost 3 bases. CDR3 length: 14 residues. CDR3 coding DNA: TGTGCCAGCAGCGGGACAGTCTATAATTCACCCCTCCACTTT. Amino acids: CASSGTVYNSPLHF.

The chain employs TRBV20-1 and TRBJ1-6; D remains unclear. The length of the CDR3 is 14 residues. Germline CDR1 is DFQATT and CDR2 is SNEGSKA (reference sequence). The V and J ends lost 1 base and 6 bases respectively, with 10 bases between them. The CDR3 loop reads CSARVSGFNSPLHF. CDR3 in DNA: TGCAGTGCTAGAGTTTCCGGATTTAATTCACCCCTCCACTTT.

The chain has TRBV9 and TRBJ1-2; the D gene is possibly TRBD1 (5 bases). Germline CDR1 is SGDLS and CDR2 is YYNGEE. The germline V and J ends were trimmed by 0 bases and 2 bases, with 8 bases remaining between them. This CDR3 has 14 residues. The CDR3 is CASSVDGANYGYTF. CDR3 DNA: TGTGCCAGCAGCGTAGATGGGGCCAACTATGGCTACACCTTC.